This T cell receptor (beta chain) was identified in a study of T-cell memory formation after mild COVID-19. Study at large: TCR clustering was largely donor specific. General observations from the study: Prior to infection, memory already included some responding clones, suggesting cross-reactive memory joined. Contracting clones from day 15 to 85 showed balanced CD4/CD8; later expanders favored CD4+.

Unmatched junction bases numbered 10, after V lost 5 bases and J lost 2 bases. CDR1 SGDLS and CDR2 YYNGEE come from the germline V gene. This CDR3 contains 16 residues. TCRdb re-called the 5' RACE reads with MiXCR, one entry per CDR3 protein. The sample includes approximately 410,000 distinct CDR3 sequences, roughly a quarter of them seen just once. A note on this clonotype: Its antigen is as yet unknown.

This sequence was found in an adult woman who had mild COVID-19 (a few samples of this study predate the infection). Cell type and time point are not known. Sequenced: PBMCs or a T cell subset sorted from them (not recorded which). The rearrangement uses TRBV9 and TRBJ2-1; 7 bases align to TRBD1. In nucleotides, the CDR3 is TGTGCCAGCAGTGAACCCGGGACAGCGACCTACAATGAGCAGTTCTTC. This codes for CASSEPGTATYNEQFF.